These 19 T cell receptor beta chains were all obtained from the same sample, sequenced in a study of cytomegalovirus exposure and HLA in healthy donors. PCR used 60 Vbeta primers and 13 Jbeta primers. The method was immunoSEQ multiplex PCR; TCRdb's version includes in-frame clones alone and lacks a portion of them. The repertoire holds 99,000 or so clones, with around 80% as singletons. The sequenced sample was PBMCs. The origin of the receptors is a man younger than 30 in good health and CMV-seronegative.

The rearrangement uses TRBV7-9 and TRBJ2-1, with TRBD1 matching 8 bases. This CDR3 has 18 amino acids. The germline gives CDR1 SEHNR, CDR2 FQNEAQ (reference sequence). V shed 1 base, J shed 4 bases, and the junction held 12 bases outside the gene matches. CDR3 DNA sequence: TGTGCCAGCAGCTTAGTCTCCCGAAGGACAGGGCCTTACAATGAGCAGTTCTTC. It translates to CASSLVSRRTGPYNEQFF.

V gene TRBV11-3 combines with J gene TRBJ2-7; D perhaps matches TRBD2 (5 bases). The CDR3 spans 14 residues. Trimming took off 3 bases at V and 2 bases at J, with 11 bases between the two ends. Per germline, CDR1 SGHNT and CDR2 YENEEA. Here the CDR3 DNA reads TGTGCCAGCAGCTTGGTAGCGACAACCTACGAGCAGTACTTC. This sequence encodes CASSLVATTYEQYF.

This clone was counted a few times. V is TRBV6-4 and J is TRBJ2-6; D remains unclear. The CDR3 runs to 14 residues. Germline loops: CDR1 MRHNA, CDR2 SNTAGT. V gave up 10 bases and J gave up 0 bases, with 10 bases separating them. The CDR3 DNA follows: TGTGCCACCTCTAGAGACTCTGGGGCCAACGTCCTGACTTTC. Translated, it gives CATSRDSGANVLTF.

This sequence joins TRBV28 and TRBJ1-5; D uncertain. Trimming removed 3 bases from V and 0 bases from J, with 15 bases in between. The CDR3 contains 17 residues. Germline assignment: CDR1 MDHEN and CDR2 SYDVKM. The CDR3, as DNA: TGTGCCAGCAGTTTTGGCCCTACTAGCAATAGCAATCAGCCCCAGCATTTT. Its protein product is CASSFGPTSNSNQPQHF.

The chain combines TRBV6-5 with TRBJ2-1; 14 nucleotides match TRBD2. The V gene end was trimmed by 4 bases and the J gene end by 5 bases; junction bases not matched to a gene: 4. Germline CDR1 MNHEY, CDR2 SVGAGI. The CDR3 consists of 16 residues. This CDR3 is CASSWGLAGVNNEQFF. DNA of the CDR3: TGTGCCAGCAGTTGGGGACTAGCGGGAGTTAACAATGAGCAGTTCTTC.

The chain joins TRBV15 to TRBJ2-5, with TRBD1 matching over 7 bases. CDR1 and CDR2 (germline): LNHNV, YYDKDF (reference sequence). The CDR3 has 15 residues. V lost 0 bases, J lost 4 bases, and 5 bases stayed unmatched. The CDR3 loop reads CATSREGTARETQYF. The CDR3 DNA is TGTGCCACCAGCAGAGAGGGGACAGCCCGAGAGACCCAGTACTTC.

The chain recombines TRBV7-3 with TRBJ1-1; the match to TRBD1 covers 9 bases. The CDR3 length is 13 residues. The germline gives CDR1 SGHTA, CDR2 FQGTGA. With V trimmed by 8 bases and J by 5 bases, 6 bases remained unmatched. CDR3 sequence: CASARQGGTEAFF. The CDR3 region has the DNA TGTGCCAGCGCACGACAGGGGGGAACTGAAGCTTTCTTT.

This clone was counted a single time. A much larger clone lies a single base off, so this may be a read error. The chain uses TRBV4-1 and TRBJ2-5; D is possibly TRBD2 (7 bases). Trimming shortened V by 4 bases and J by 5 bases, and 26 bases separated the two germline ends. The CDR3 has 18 residues. The germline V gene encodes CDR1 MGHRA and CDR2 YSYEKL. CDR3 residues: CASSPRRGGSGRQETQYF. The CDR3 DNA is TGCGCCAGCAGCCCTCGAAGGGGGGGGTCCGGGCGTCAGGAGACCCAGTACTTC.

The V call is TRBV27, the J call TRBJ2-6; possibly TRBD1 for D (6 bases). This CDR3 has 16 residues. Deletions cut 10 bases from V and 0 bases from J, with 16 bases between. Germline lookup yields CDR1 MNHEY and CDR2 SMNVEV (reference sequence). Here the CDR3 DNA reads TGTGCCATCGGGGACATCCTATCCTCTGGGGCCAACGTCCTGACTTTC. Translated: CAIGDILSSGANVLTF.

V usage is TRBV6-5 and J usage is TRBJ1-3; maybe TRBD1 (5 bases). The V and J ends lost 7 bases and 8 bases respectively, with 18 bases between them. Germline assignment: CDR1 MNHEY and CDR2 SVGAGI. This CDR3 comprises 14 residues. CDR3 nucleotides: TGTGCCAGCACCCTAGGGACTAGGGAAGACACCATATATTTT. Residues: CASTLGTREDTIYF.

The V call is TRBV18, the J call TRBJ2-5; 7 positions agree with TRBD1. V was clipped by 0 bases and J by 3 bases; unmatched bases: 10. Germline CDR1 KGHSH, CDR2 LQKENI. This CDR3 comprises 17 residues. The CDR3 DNA sequence: TGTGCCAGCTCACCACCGGATTTGAACAGGGGCAAAGAGACCCAGTACTTC. It encodes CASSPPDLNRGKETQYF.

This chain links TRBV19 with TRBJ1-5, with D perhaps TRBD1 (5 bases). Looked up from germline, CDR1 is LNHDA and CDR2 is SQIVND (reference sequence). The germline V and J ends were trimmed by 3 bases and 2 bases, with 11 bases remaining between them. The CDR3 contains 15 residues. The CDR3 region has the DNA TGTGCCAGTAGTATCGACCAGGGCGGCAATCAGCCCCAGCATTTT. Translating gives CASSIDQGGNQPQHF.

The chain is built from TRBV11-2 and TRBJ2-7; TRBD2 aligns across 7 bases. Germline V gene sequence: CDR1 SGHAT, CDR2 FQNNGV. CDR3 size: 15 residues. With V trimmed by 1 base and J by 2 bases, 5 bases remained unmatched. CDR3 bases: TGTGCCAGCAGCTTAGTTCTAGCGGACCCCTACGAGCAGTACTTC. It encodes CASSLVLADPYEQYF. Combining the CDR3 with reference TRBV11-2 and TRBJ2-7 gives the whole variable domain EAGVAQSPRYKIIEKRQSVAFWCNPISGHATLYWYQQILGQGPKLLIQFQNNGVVDDSQLPKDRFSAERLKGVDSTLKIQPAKLEDSAVYLCASSLVLADPYEQYFGPGTRLTVT.

The chain recombines TRBV19 with TRBJ1-4; D call uncertain. Germline V gene data show CDR1 as LNHDA and CDR2 as SQIVND (reference sequence). This CDR3 is 13 amino acids long. Trimming shortened V by 3 bases and J by 3 bases, and 5 bases separated the two germline ends. CDR3 residues: CASSILANEKLFF. The CDR3 nucleotides read TGTGCCAGTAGTATTTTAGCTAATGAAAAACTGTTTTTT.

A remark on this clone: Compared with germline, one end of the junction differs, possibly owing to a read error. The gene calls are TRBV7-7 and TRBJ2-5, with 8 bases fitting TRBD2. Germline V gene sequence: CDR1 SSHAT, CDR2 FNYEAQ (reference sequence). This CDR3 has 15 amino acids. CDR3: CASSVAGLTQETQYF. CDR3 bases: TGTGCTAGCAGCGTAGCGGGACTAACACAAGAGACCCAGTACTTC. The full variable domain, in which reference TRBV7-7 and TRBJ2-5 provide the parts outside the CDR3, is GAGVSQSPRYKVTKRGQDVTLRCDPISSHATLYWYQQALGQGPEFLTYFNYEAQPDKSGLPSDRFSAERPEGSISTLTIQRTEQRDSAMYRCASSVAGLTQETQYFGPGTRLLVL.

The V gene is TRBV6-1, the J gene TRBJ1-1, with 7 nucleotides matching TRBD1. Germline CDR1 is MNHNS and CDR2 is SASEGT. This CDR3 is 14 amino acids long. Losses at the gene ends were 6 bases for V and 4 bases for J; bases not matched to a gene: 8. The CDR3 DNA is TGTGCCAGCAGACCGACAGGGAAAACCACTGAAGCTTTCTTT. It is translated as CASRPTGKTTEAFF.

The count of this clone is one. The chain joins TRBV10-3 to TRBJ2-1; a weak D match, TRBD2 (5 bases). Germline assignment: CDR1 ENHRY and CDR2 SYGVKD. This CDR3 region has 15 residues. The V gene lost 2 bases and the J gene lost 2 bases, with 10 bases spanning the gap. CDR3 coding DNA: TGTGCCATCAGTGAGGCGGGCTTAGCCTACAATGAGCAGTTCTTC. This translates into CAISEAGLAYNEQFF.

The J gene is TRBJ1-5, the V gene TRBV19, with a possible D match to TRBD1 (6 bases). V lost 5 bases to trimming and J lost 4 bases, with 18 bases between them. Per germline, CDR1 LNHDA and CDR2 SQIVND (reference sequence). The CDR3 totals 16 residues. CDR3 sequence: CASSSHGGGGNQPQHF. CDR3 sequence (DNA): TGTGCCAGTAGTTCACACGGGGGAGGGGGGAATCAGCCCCAGCATTTT. The variable domain in full, with the rest retrieved from reference TRBV19 and TRBJ1-5, is DGGITQSPKYLFRKEGQNVTLSCEQNLNHDAMYWYRQDPGQGLRLIYYSQIVNDFQKGDIAEGYSVSREKKESFPLTVTSAQKNPTAFYLCASSSHGGGGNQPQHFGDGTRLSIL.

The CDR3 DNA is TGTGCCAGCAGCTTAGGGCGAGCGGGAGGGGAGCTGTTTTTT. Its translation is CASSLGRAGGELFF. The J gene is TRBJ2-2, the V gene TRBV11-2, with TRBD2 identical over 7 bases. CDR1 is SGHAT and CDR2 is FQNNGV in the germline V gene. V trimming: 1 base; J trimming: 8 bases; junction bases outside the gene matches: 4. This CDR3 has 14 amino acids. Together with reference TRBV11-2 and TRBJ2-2, the CDR3 gives the full variable domain: EAGVAQSPRYKIIEKRQSVAFWCNPISGHATLYWYQQILGQGPKLLIQFQNNGVVDDSQLPKDRFSAERLKGVDSTLKIQPAKLEDSAVYLCASSLGRAGGELFFGEGSRLTVL.